Listed here are 32 T cell receptor beta chains from one sample, sequenced in a study of blood T cells in healthy people across ages. Primed by a sample-barcoded 5' primer and a J-beta primer mix, a second PCR proceeded for about 6 to 11 cycles. Using its own MiXCR run on the 5' RACE reads, TCRdb lists one record per CDR3 protein. The sample includes more than 700,000 distinct CDR3 sequences, 46% of them seen just once. The sequencing sample was made of blood. Receptors were obtained from an elderly man in good health.

The rearrangement joins TRBV4-2 to TRBJ2-4, with D possibly matching TRBD2 (6 bases). This CDR3 is 15 amino acids long. Germline lookup yields CDR1 LGHNA and CDR2 YNFKEQ. The ends were cut back, 0 bases at V and 3 bases at J, with 9 bases in the middle. CDR3 sequence (DNA): TGTGCCAGCAGCCAAGAGTTTAGCGGCAAAAACATTCAGTACTTC. This gives the protein CASSQEFSGKNIQYF.

At least ten counts were recorded for this clonotype. A much more abundant neighbour one base away suggests this may be a read error. The rearrangement uses TRBV7-2 and TRBJ2-1; D might be TRBD1 or TRBD2, each matching 5 bases. Germline V gene lookup returns CDR1 SGHTA and CDR2 FQGNSA. V lost 5 bases and J lost 8, with 16 bases in between. The CDR3 length is 14 residues. The CDR3 spells CASSVDGTLDEQFF. CDR3 in DNA: TGTGCCAGCAGCGTAGACGGGACCCTTGATGAGCAGTTCTTC.

V is TRBV19 and J is TRBJ2-3; 9 nucleotides agree with TRBD1. The junction had 9 bases not matched to a gene; V was cut back by 5 bases and J by 6 bases. The CDR3 spans 15 residues. Per the germline V gene, CDR1 is LNHDA and CDR2 is SQIVND (reference sequence). The CDR3 DNA reads as TGTGCCAGTAGTGTGCTCTTAACAGGGGGCGATACGCAGTATTTT. It yields the protein CASSVLLTGGDTQYF. Filled out from reference TRBV19 and TRBJ2-3, the complete variable domain reads DGGITQSPKYLFRKEGQNVTLSCEQNLNHDAMYWYRQDPGQGLRLIYYSQIVNDFQKGDIAEGYSVSREKKESFPLTVTSAQKNPTAFYLCASSVLLTGGDTQYFGPGTRLTVL.

The chain has TRBV28 and TRBJ1-6; TRBD1 matches 11 bases. The germline V gene has CDR1 MDHEN and CDR2 SYDVKM. The trim removed 5 bases at V and 10 bases at J, leaving 13 bases unmatched. The CDR3 contains 17 residues. The CDR3, as DNA: TGTGCCAGCAGTCCTAGGACAGGGGGCTATTGGGGATCACCCCTCCACTTT. Translation: CASSPRTGGYWGSPLHF.

The table lists this clonotype with a few counts. V is TRBV25-1 and J is TRBJ2-5; possible D gene TRBD1, 6 bases. The CDR3 has 15 amino acids. The germline V gene has CDR1 MGHDK and CDR2 SYGVNS. V dropped 3 bases and J dropped 2 bases, with 13 bases sitting between them. CDR3 protein: CASSDDRTAQETQYF. The CDR3 DNA reads TGTGCCAGCAGTGATGACAGGACGGCGCAAGAGACCCAGTACTTC.

This clonotype showed up just a few times. The rearrangement joins TRBV2 to TRBJ2-4, with D hard to call. Germline CDR1 reads SNHLY; CDR2 reads FYNNEI. The length of the CDR3 is 15 residues. V dropped 1 base and J dropped 0 bases, with 7 bases sitting between them. The CDR3 reads CASSEGTVAKNIQYF. The CDR3 DNA sequence: TGTGCCAGCAGTGAAGGGACGGTAGCCAAAAACATTCAGTACTTC.

V and J are TRBV28 and TRBJ2-2; D call uncertain. The CDR3 runs 12 residues. Trimming left V 7 bases short and J 6 bases short, with 9 bases between. The germline V gene encodes CDR1 MDHEN and CDR2 SYDVKM. Written as DNA, the CDR3 is TGTGCCAGCACCTCTAACCCCGGGGAGCTGTTTTTT. Its protein product is CASTSNPGELFF.

DNA for the CDR3: TGTGCCAGCACCGACAGGGGGAATCACAATGAGCAGTTCTTC. As protein: CASTDRGNHNEQFF. This rearrangement joins TRBV5-4 to TRBJ2-1; 9 bases are shared with TRBD1. CDR3 length: 14 amino acids. Trimming removed 6 bases from V and 5 bases from J; junction bases left unmatched: 6. The germline CDR1 and CDR2 sequences are SGHNT and YYREEE (reference sequence).

About this clonotype: A much larger clone sits a single nucleotide away, making a read error possible. The V call is TRBV20-1, the J call TRBJ2-5; the D is unclear. Trimming stripped 0 bases from V and 11 bases from J, with 16 bases between. The germline V gene has CDR1 DFQATT and CDR2 SNEGSKA (reference sequence). CDR3 length equals 13 residues. In DNA, the CDR3 is TGCAGTGCTAGAGATGGTCTCCACAATGAGCAGTACTTC. Protein: CSARDGLHNEQYF.

The CDR3: CASSYQGRTDTQYF. DNA for the CDR3: TGTGCCAGCAGTTACCAGGGGAGGACAGATACGCAGTATTTT. This sequence joins TRBV6-2 or TRBV6-3 and TRBJ2-3; D may match TRBD1 or TRBD2 (6 bases each). The germline V gene has CDR1 MNHEY and CDR2 SVGEGT. CDR3 length: 14 residues. Trimming cost V 2 bases and J 3 bases, with 9 bases left between them.

This sequence joins TRBV15 and TRBJ2-1; 8 positions agree with TRBD2. Unmatched junction bases numbered 3, after V lost 0 bases and J lost 5 bases. The V gene's germline CDR1 is LNHNV and CDR2 YYDKDF (reference sequence). The CDR3 consists of 15 residues. This CDR3 reads CATSRELADNNEQFF. The CDR3 DNA follows: TGTGCCACCAGCAGAGAACTAGCGGATAACAATGAGCAGTTCTTC.

This clonotype was observed at least ten times. The genes are TRBV7-9 and TRBJ2-1; D ambiguous. Germline assignment: CDR1 SEHNR and CDR2 FQNEAQ (reference sequence). The CDR3 consists of 12 residues. The germline V and J ends were trimmed by 3 bases and 7 bases, with 7 bases remaining between them. CDR3 DNA: TGTGCCAGCAGCTTTGTCCCAAATGAGCAGTTCTTC. The encoded protein is CASSFVPNEQFF.

This clonotype has more than one count but fewer than ten. This chain connects TRBV5-6 to TRBJ1-4, with TRBD1 matching 10 bases. Per the germline V gene, CDR1 is SGHDT and CDR2 is YYEEEE. V was pared by 0 bases and J by 4 bases, with 6 bases of the junction left unmatched. The CDR3 runs 17 residues. This CDR3 reads CASSLGQGAIGNEKLFF. CDR3 DNA sequence: TGTGCCAGCAGCTTGGGACAGGGGGCGATCGGTAATGAAAAACTGTTTTTT.

The chain uses TRBV7-2 and TRBJ2-5; D may be TRBD1 (6 bases). The germline V and J ends were trimmed by 4 bases and 1 base, with 13 bases remaining between them. The CDR3 length is 15 residues. Germline V gives CDR1 SGHTA, CDR2 FQGNSA. The CDR3 is CASSSNTGPQETQYF. The DNA of the CDR3 is TGTGCCAGCAGCTCCAATACAGGGCCCCAAGAGACCCAGTACTTC.

This clonotype was recorded at least ten times. The gene calls are TRBV20-1 and TRBJ1-5; perhaps TRBD1 as D (6 bases). The germline V gene encodes CDR1 DFQATT and CDR2 SNEGSKA (reference sequence). V lost 4 bases and J 2 bases, leaving 21 bases between the germline ends. The CDR3 is 17 amino acids. This CDR3 reads CSATVLQGFGGNQPQHF. The DNA for the CDR3 is TGCAGTGCTACCGTCCTGCAGGGGTTTGGCGGCAATCAGCCCCAGCATTTT.

The genes are TRBV28 and TRBJ2-1; tentative D call: TRBD2 (6 bases). Looked up from germline, CDR1 is MDHEN and CDR2 is SYDVKM. Deletions cut 1 base from V and 5 bases from J, with 21 bases between. This CDR3 has 18 amino acids. The CDR3 here is CASSLLGPESGSHNEQFF. The CDR3 DNA reads TGTGCCAGCAGTTTATTGGGCCCGGAAAGCGGGTCCCACAATGAGCAGTTCTTC.

To note about this clonotype: Its ends do not fully match the called genes, so a read error is possible. CDR3 sequence (DNA): TGTGTCAGCAACCACCACGGGGCTGGGGCCAACGTCCTGACTTTC. It translates to CVSNHHGAGANVLTF. The chain is built from TRBV11-2 and TRBJ2-6, with D perhaps matching TRBD2 (5 bases). Germline V gene data show CDR1 as SGHAT and CDR2 as FQNNGV. This CDR3 is 15 amino acids long.

The V and J genes are TRBV20-1 and TRBJ2-1; 12 nucleotides line up with TRBD2. The CDR3 consists of 17 residues. From germline, CDR1 is DFQATT and CDR2 SNEGSKA (reference sequence). J gave up 3 bases and V 3 bases, and 9 bases lay outside the gene matches. The CDR3 DNA follows: TGCAGTGCTAGCGAGACTAGCGGGAGCTGGGGCTACAATGAGCAGTTCTTC. Translated: CSASETSGSWGYNEQFF.

This chain's CDR3 is CSASPGLGSSYNEQYF. In DNA form, the CDR3 reads TGCAGCGCAAGTCCGGGACTAGGAAGTTCCTACAATGAGCAGTACTTC. The rearrangement joins TRBV29-1 to TRBJ2-1, with 8 bases that match TRBD2. The J call may be incorrect, as the DNA end agrees better with TRBJ2-7. CDR1 and CDR2 (germline): SQVTM, ANQGSEA. The CDR3 spans 16 residues.

This clonotype has a handful of counts. The J gene is TRBJ1-1, the V gene TRBV12-3 or TRBV12-4; no firm D call. The CDR3 extends over 15 amino acids. Trimming pared 6 bases from V and 1 base from J, leaving 15 bases between. CDR3 bases: TGTGCCAGCAGCCGTCGCACGGATGGGAACACTGAAGCTTTCTTT. Amino acid sequence: CASSRRTDGNTEAFF.

This chain links TRBV7-9 with TRBJ2-1; TRBD2 matches 9 bases. The J call could be wrong; TRBJ2-7 is a better fit for the DNA end. CDR3 length equals 20 residues. Germline assignment: CDR1 SEHNR and CDR2 FQNEAQ (reference sequence). In DNA, the CDR3 is TGTGCCAGCAGCTCTACGGGTGGGGTAGCGGGAGCCTCAAGGGACAATGAGCAGTACTTC. Amino acids: CASSSTGGVAGASRDNEQYF.

The chain recombines TRBV10-3 with TRBJ1-4, with TRBD1 as a possible D gene (5 bases). V was clipped by 0 bases and J by 7 bases, with 15 bases between them. Germline CDR1 is ENHRY and CDR2 is SYGVKD. This CDR3 is 16 amino acids long. CDR3 nucleotides: TGTGCCATCAGTGAGTCGTTCGGGGGAAGAGGTGAAAAACTGTTTTTT. Translation: CAISESFGGRGEKLFF.

Worth noting for this clonotype: This sequence may be a read error, since a much larger clone differs from it by one base. This chain links TRBV7-8 with TRBJ2-3; the match to TRBD2 covers 7 bases. Germline V gene data show CDR1 as SGHVS and CDR2 as FQNEAQ. The CDR3 covers 16 residues. The ends lost 1 base at V and 1 base at J; junction bases unmatched: 5. DNA of the CDR3: TGTGCCAGCAGCTTAGTAAGTACTAGCGGCACAGATACGCAGTATTTT. As protein: CASSLVSTSGTDTQYF.

The rearrangement joins TRBV5-1 to TRBJ2-3, with D tentatively TRBD2 (6 bases). The CDR3 is made up of 14 amino acids. V was pared by 5 bases and J by 8 bases, with 18 bases between. Germline V gives CDR1 SGHRS, CDR2 YFSETQ. CDR3 residues: CASRREGGQRTQYF. The CDR3 nucleotides are TGCGCCAGCAGACGAGAAGGAGGGCAGCGTACGCAGTATTTT. The full variable domain, with the rest looked up from reference TRBV5-1 and TRBJ2-3, is KAGVTQTPRYLIKTRGQQVTLSCSPISGHRSVSWYQQTPGQGLQFLFEYFSETQRNKGNFPGRFSGRQFSNSRSEMNVSTLELGDSALYLCASRREGGQRTQYFGPGTRLTVL.

The table lists this clonotype with many counts. V gene TRBV7-2 combines with J gene TRBJ2-3; D perhaps matches TRBD2 (5 bases). Deletions cut 5 bases from V and 1 base from J, with 13 bases between. The CDR3 sequence is 15 residues long. Germline CDR1 reads SGHTA; CDR2 reads FQGNSA. Here the CDR3 reads CASSLSGYGTDTQYF. The CDR3 nucleotides are TGTGCCAGCAGCCTCTCGGGGTATGGCACAGATACGCAGTATTTT.

As DNA, the CDR3 is TGTGCCACCAGACGGACGGGATTTGGGGAAAAACTGTTTTTT. Translation gives CATRRTGFGEKLFF. This rearrangement joins TRBV15 to TRBJ1-4; D remains ambiguous. The CDR3 length is 14 residues. Germline loops: CDR1 LNHNV, CDR2 YYDKDF (reference sequence). Trimming left V 6 bases short and J 8 bases short, with 16 bases between.

The chain has TRBV6-2 or TRBV6-3 and TRBJ1-2; the D is unclear. There are 15 residues in the CDR3. Germline V gene sequence: CDR1 MNHEY, CDR2 SVGEGT. The V end lost 6 bases, the J end lost 2 bases, and 16 bases lay between the germline ends. CDR3 in amino acids: CASSDTDPRNYGYTF. The CDR3 DNA reads as TGTGCCAGCAGCGACACTGACCCGAGAAACTATGGCTACACCTTC.

In this sample, this clonotype turned up many times. The DNA of the CDR3 is TGCAGCGTTGATGGGGGGGCGCAAACAGATACGCAGTATTTT. It specifies CSVDGGAQTDTQYF. This chain connects TRBV29-1 to TRBJ2-3; maybe TRBD2 (7 bases). This CDR3 is built from 14 residues. CDR1 is SQVTM and CDR2 is ANQGSEA in the germline V gene. Trimming cost V 3 bases and J 3 bases, with 13 bases left between them.

This clonotype was detected only a few times. The chain is built from TRBV20-1 and TRBJ2-5; a weak D match, TRBD2 (6 bases). The CDR3 is 17 amino acids. Trimming removed 0 bases at V and 3 bases at J, with 20 bases between. CDR1 is DFQATT and CDR2 is SNEGSKA in the germline V gene (reference sequence). CDR3 sequence (DNA): TGCAGTGCTAGAGACCCTCGCCGACTACCGGGAGAAGAGACCCAGTACTTC. This translates into CSARDPRRLPGEETQYF.

This clonotype was seen just once. The chain recombines TRBV29-1 with TRBJ1-2; TRBD1 matches at 11 bases. With 6 bases clipped from V and 8 bases from J, the junction kept 5 bases outside the gene matches. Per the germline V gene, CDR1 is SQVTM and CDR2 is ANQGSEA. CDR3 size: 12 residues. CDR3 sequence (DNA): TGCAGCGTGATGGACAGGGGGCGCGGCTACACCTTC. This sequence encodes CSVMDRGRGYTF.

Of note for this clonotype: A read error may explain this, as a much larger clone is one base away. The genes are TRBV29-1 and TRBJ2-3; D remains unclear. With 6 bases removed from V and 0 bases from J, the gap between germline ends came to 16 bases. The CDR3 spans 15 residues. Germline loops: CDR1 SQVTM, CDR2 ANQGSEA. The CDR3 sequence is CSVQCLTASTDTQYF. Here the CDR3 DNA reads TGCAGCGTCCAGTGTTTAACGGCTAGCACAGATACGCAGTATTTT.

This clonotype came up a few times. This chain joins TRBV11-3 and TRBJ2-7; 7 bases agree with TRBD1. V lost 1 base to trimming and J lost 10 bases; unmatched junction nucleotides: 10. Germline lookup yields CDR1 SGHNT and CDR2 YENEEA. This CDR3 region has 14 residues. Here the CDR3 reads CASSLVGTGAEQYF. The CDR3 DNA follows: TGTGCCAGCAGCTTAGTAGGTACAGGGGCGGAACAGTACTTC.